The entry that follows covers one T cell receptor (beta chain) sequence. The data originate from a study of control samples from healthy donors and cancer patients. Method: immunoSEQ multiplex PCR; TCRdb's copy keeps in-frame clones and lacks some. The table shows some 150,000 clones, with about nine tenths occurring only once. The source material was blood. This TCR came from a woman aged 25 to 39 in good health.

In DNA form, the CDR3 reads TGTGCCAGCAGTCCCGACGGCTACGAGCAGTACTTC. Amino acids: CASSPDGYEQYF. This chain joins TRBV28 and TRBJ2-7; D is unresolved. With 5 bases removed from V and 3 bases from J, the gap between germline ends came to 8 bases. Germline values: CDR1 MDHEN, CDR2 SYDVKM. This CDR3 has 12 amino acids. Complete variable domain (other parts from reference TRBV28 and TRBJ2-7): DVKVTQSSRYLVKRTGEKVFLECVQDMDHENMFWYRQDPGLGLRLIYFSYDVKMKEKGDIPEGYSVSREKKERFSLILESASTNQTSMYLCASSPDGYEQYFGPGTRLTVT.